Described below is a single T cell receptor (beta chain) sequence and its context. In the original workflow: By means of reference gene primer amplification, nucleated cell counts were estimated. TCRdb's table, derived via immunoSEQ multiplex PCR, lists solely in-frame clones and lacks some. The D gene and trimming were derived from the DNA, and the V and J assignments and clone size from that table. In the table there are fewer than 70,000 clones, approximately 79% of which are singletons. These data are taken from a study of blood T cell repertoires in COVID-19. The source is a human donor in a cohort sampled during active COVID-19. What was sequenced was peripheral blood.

CDR3 in amino acids: CASSYTGVTYEQYF. CDR3 DNA sequence: TGTGCCAGCAGCTACACCGGGGTTACCTACGAGCAGTACTTC. The chain couples TRBV7-2 to TRBJ2-7, with D possibly matching TRBD2 (5 bases). The V end lost 4 bases, the J end lost 2 bases, and 12 bases lay between the germline ends. CDR1 is SGHTA and CDR2 is FQGNSA in the germline V gene. The CDR3 is made up of 14 amino acids.